The 17 T cell receptor beta chains in this list originate from one sample, sequenced in a study of human T cells and chemical hapten exposure. TCRdb independently ran MiXCR on the RACE reads; one entry per CDR3 protein. The top ten hold 11% to 15% of the sample, which has under 65,000 distinct CDR3 sequences, approximately 9.8% seen once. Stated time point: pre-sensitization, week 0. Treatment: therapeutic diphenylcyclopropenone sensitization with weekly scalp DPC. The sample consisted of whole blood, taken in connection with sensitization to the hapten diphenylcyclopropenone (DPC). The receptor set was obtained from a middle-aged woman with alopecia areata. Some clones in this sample may be carry-over from other donors' samples.

This clonotype was recorded at least ten times. The V call is TRBV4-1, the J call TRBJ2-3, with D perhaps matching TRBD2 (5 bases). V was shortened by 0 bases and J by 2 bases, with 18 bases between the two germline ends. The germline CDR1 and CDR2 sequences are MGHRA and YSYEKL. The CDR3 length is 18 residues. This CDR3 reads CASSQDPPQRRHTDTQYF. CDR3 coding DNA: TGCGCCAGCAGCCAAGACCCACCACAGCGGAGACACACAGATACGCAGTATTTT.

This clonotype was counted at least ten times. The V gene is TRBV7-6, the J gene TRBJ1-5; tentative D call: TRBD1 (5 bases). Germline CDR1 and CDR2: SGHVS and FNYEAQ. The ends were cut back, 1 base at V and 1 base at J, with 11 bases in the middle. The CDR3 is 16 amino acids. As DNA, the CDR3 is TGTGCCAGCAGCTTAGGGACGAGGGGAAGCAATCAGCCCCAGCATTTT. It translates to CASSLGTRGSNQPQHF. The whole variable domain, filled in from reference TRBV7-6 and TRBJ1-5, reads GAGVSQSPRYKVTKRGQDVALRCDPISGHVSLYWYRQALGQGPEFLTYFNYEAQQDKSGLPNDRFSAERPEGSISTLTIQRTEQRDSAMYRCASSLGTRGSNQPQHFGDGTRLSIL.

In this sample, this clonotype turned up a few times. The genes are TRBV29-1 and TRBJ1-5; a possible D gene is TRBD1 (6 bases). The ends were cut back, 6 bases at V and 3 bases at J, with 18 bases in the middle. Germline assignment: CDR1 SQVTM and CDR2 ANQGSEA. The CDR3 covers 15 residues. CDR3 in amino acids: CSVQTGGGTNQPQHF. CDR3 DNA: TGCAGCGTCCAGACGGGGGGCGGAACCAATCAGCCCCAGCATTTT.

Worth noting for this clonotype: This CDR3 is missing its conserved last phenylalanine or tryptophan, likely due to a read error. The gene calls are TRBV29-1 and TRBJ2-3; TRBD2 aligns across 9 bases. This CDR3 spans 13 amino acids. From germline, CDR1 is SQVTM and CDR2 ANQGSEA. Unmatched junction bases numbered 1, after V lost 3 bases and J lost 3 bases. The CDR3 DNA is TGCAGCGTTGACGCGGGAGGGACAGATACGCAGTATATT. It translates to CSVDAGGTDTQYI.

This clonotype was found many times. The CDR3 reads CASSRKGLQNTGELFF. For the CDR3, the DNA is TGTGCCAGTAGCCGAAAGGGACTTCAGAACACCGGGGAGCTGTTTTTT. The chain is built from TRBV19 and TRBJ2-2; D is perhaps TRBD2 (6 bases). This CDR3 spans 16 amino acids. Looked up from germline, CDR1 is LNHDA and CDR2 is SQIVND (reference sequence). Trimming removed 6 bases at V and 1 base at J, with 15 bases between.

This clonotype has a handful of counts. The gene calls are TRBV6-2 or TRBV6-3 and TRBJ2-3; 14 bases map to TRBD2. V was clipped by 4 bases and J by 4 bases; unmatched bases: 4. Germline lookup yields CDR1 MNHEY and CDR2 SVGEGT. CDR3 length: 16 residues. The CDR3 bases are TGTGCCAGCAGTTCCGGGACTAGCGGGGGTGCAGATACGCAGTATTTT. It is translated as CASSSGTSGGADTQYF.

At least ten counts were recorded for this clonotype. This rearrangement joins TRBV9 to TRBJ1-1, with 7 bases aligning to TRBD1. The germline V gene has CDR1 SGDLS and CDR2 YYNGEE. The CDR3 is 13 amino acids. The V and J ends lost 2 bases and 7 bases, in that order; junction bases with no gene match: 5. This CDR3 reads CASSVTRQGEAFF. Here the CDR3 DNA reads TGTGCCAGCAGCGTTACCAGACAGGGTGAAGCTTTCTTT. The full variable domain, rest sourced from reference TRBV9 and TRBJ1-1, is DSGVTQTPKHLITATGQRVTLRCSPRSGDLSVYWYQQSLDQGLQFLIQYYNGEERAKGNILERFSAQQFPDLHSELNLSSLELGDSALYFCASSVTRQGEAFFGQGTRLTVV.

In its sample, this clonotype was seen many times. The rearrangement links TRBV7-6 to TRBJ1-1, with unresolved D. The germline V and J ends were trimmed by 5 bases and 7 bases, with 11 bases remaining between them. The CDR3 loop spans 12 amino acids. The V gene's germline CDR1 is SGHVS and CDR2 FNYEAQ. The CDR3 DNA reads TGTGCCAGCAGCCCCATTATCGGTGAAGCTTTCTTT. The encoded protein is CASSPIIGEAFF.

This clonotype was detected many times. The J gene is TRBJ1-2, the V gene TRBV20-1; no definite D call. Deletions cut 5 bases from V and 4 bases from J, with 14 bases between. The CDR3 totals 13 residues. CDR1 is DFQATT and CDR2 is SNEGSKA in the germline V gene (reference sequence). In DNA, the CDR3 is TGCAGTGCTCCGTTACTTTCCGGCTATGGCTACACCTTC. Translation: CSAPLLSGYGYTF.

This clonotype was picked up many times. The chain carries TRBV7-6 and TRBJ2-2; D is uncertain. The CDR3 runs to 14 residues. With 1 base removed from V and 1 base from J, the gap between germline ends came to 4 bases. Per the germline V gene, CDR1 is SGHVS and CDR2 is FNYEAQ. The CDR3 bases are TGTGCCAGCAGCTTAGAGCAGAACACCGGGGAGCTGTTTTTT. It is translated as CASSLEQNTGELFF.

In its sample, this clonotype was seen a few times. The V gene is TRBV5-1, the J gene TRBJ2-7, with TRBD1 matching 10 bases. The V gene's germline CDR1 is SGHRS and CDR2 YFSETQ. The V segment lost 4 bases and the J segment 3 bases; nucleotides outside the gene matches: 4. The CDR3 extends over 14 amino acids. The CDR3 bases are TGCGCCAGCAGCCCGGGACAGGGGCTCTACGAGCAGTACTTC. Encoded protein: CASSPGQGLYEQYF.

This clonotype was picked up many times. The chain recombines TRBV9 with TRBJ2-7, with D uncertain. V lost 0 bases to trimming and J lost 4 bases, with 8 bases between them. The germline V gene encodes CDR1 SGDLS and CDR2 YYNGEE. The CDR3 has 13 amino acids. CDR3 sequence reads: CASSVEDGYEQYF. The DNA of the CDR3 is TGTGCCAGCAGCGTAGAGGACGGTTACGAGCAGTACTTC.

This clonotype showed up many times. Here the CDR3 DNA reads TGTGCCAGCAGCCTGAAGGATACGCAGTATTTT. Protein: CASSLKDTQYF. This chain links TRBV7-9 with TRBJ2-3; the D is unclear. This CDR3 region has 11 residues. The germline CDR1 and CDR2 sequences are SEHNR and FQNEAQ (reference sequence). V was trimmed by 5 bases and J by 6 bases, leaving 6 bases between them. The full variable domain, completed using reference TRBV7-9 and TRBJ2-3, is DTGVSQNPRHKITKRGQNVTFRCDPISEHNRLYWYRQTLGQGPEFLTYFQNEAQLEKSRLLSDRFSAERPKGSFSTLEIQRTEQGDSAMYLCASSLKDTQYFGPGTRLTVL.

This clonotype was observed a few times. The chain recombines TRBV10-3 with TRBJ2-2; D possibly uses TRBD1 or TRBD2 (5 bases each). This CDR3 comprises 15 residues. The V gene's germline CDR1 is ENHRY and CDR2 SYGVKD. The germline V and J ends were trimmed by 8 bases and 0 bases, with 13 bases remaining between them. The CDR3 nucleotides are TGTGCCATCCGAGGGGATAACGCGAACACCGGGGAGCTGTTTTTT. Translated, it gives CAIRGDNANTGELFF.

This clonotype was picked up many times. This chain uses TRBV5-1 with TRBJ2-2; D is undetermined. The CDR3 has 14 residues. The V gene's germline CDR1 is SGHRS and CDR2 YFSETQ. The V and J ends lost 4 bases and 3 bases respectively, with 10 bases between them. The DNA of the CDR3 is TGCGCCAGCAGCGGACGGACCGACACCGGGGAGCTGTTTTTT. It translates to CASSGRTDTGELFF.

In its sample, this clonotype was seen many times. This rearrangement joins TRBV7-6 to TRBJ1-4, with D tentatively TRBD1 (6 bases). CDR1 is SGHVS, CDR2 FNYEAQ, per germline. The V end was cut by 3 bases, the J end by 13 bases, with 18 bases between. The CDR3 has 14 amino acids. CDR3 loop: CASSLKQGGGLLFF. The CDR3 region has the DNA TGTGCCAGCAGCTTGAAACAGGGAGGCGGCTTACTGTTTTTT.

The chain is built from TRBV7-2 and TRBJ2-3; the D gene could be TRBD1 or TRBD2 (5 bases each). Germline CDR1 SGHTA, CDR2 FQGNSA. The CDR3 has 13 residues. Trimming stripped 0 bases from V and 9 bases from J, with 10 bases between. This CDR3 reads CASSLAGEGTQYF. DNA of the CDR3: TGTGCCAGCAGCTTAGCGGGGGAAGGCACGCAGTATTTT.